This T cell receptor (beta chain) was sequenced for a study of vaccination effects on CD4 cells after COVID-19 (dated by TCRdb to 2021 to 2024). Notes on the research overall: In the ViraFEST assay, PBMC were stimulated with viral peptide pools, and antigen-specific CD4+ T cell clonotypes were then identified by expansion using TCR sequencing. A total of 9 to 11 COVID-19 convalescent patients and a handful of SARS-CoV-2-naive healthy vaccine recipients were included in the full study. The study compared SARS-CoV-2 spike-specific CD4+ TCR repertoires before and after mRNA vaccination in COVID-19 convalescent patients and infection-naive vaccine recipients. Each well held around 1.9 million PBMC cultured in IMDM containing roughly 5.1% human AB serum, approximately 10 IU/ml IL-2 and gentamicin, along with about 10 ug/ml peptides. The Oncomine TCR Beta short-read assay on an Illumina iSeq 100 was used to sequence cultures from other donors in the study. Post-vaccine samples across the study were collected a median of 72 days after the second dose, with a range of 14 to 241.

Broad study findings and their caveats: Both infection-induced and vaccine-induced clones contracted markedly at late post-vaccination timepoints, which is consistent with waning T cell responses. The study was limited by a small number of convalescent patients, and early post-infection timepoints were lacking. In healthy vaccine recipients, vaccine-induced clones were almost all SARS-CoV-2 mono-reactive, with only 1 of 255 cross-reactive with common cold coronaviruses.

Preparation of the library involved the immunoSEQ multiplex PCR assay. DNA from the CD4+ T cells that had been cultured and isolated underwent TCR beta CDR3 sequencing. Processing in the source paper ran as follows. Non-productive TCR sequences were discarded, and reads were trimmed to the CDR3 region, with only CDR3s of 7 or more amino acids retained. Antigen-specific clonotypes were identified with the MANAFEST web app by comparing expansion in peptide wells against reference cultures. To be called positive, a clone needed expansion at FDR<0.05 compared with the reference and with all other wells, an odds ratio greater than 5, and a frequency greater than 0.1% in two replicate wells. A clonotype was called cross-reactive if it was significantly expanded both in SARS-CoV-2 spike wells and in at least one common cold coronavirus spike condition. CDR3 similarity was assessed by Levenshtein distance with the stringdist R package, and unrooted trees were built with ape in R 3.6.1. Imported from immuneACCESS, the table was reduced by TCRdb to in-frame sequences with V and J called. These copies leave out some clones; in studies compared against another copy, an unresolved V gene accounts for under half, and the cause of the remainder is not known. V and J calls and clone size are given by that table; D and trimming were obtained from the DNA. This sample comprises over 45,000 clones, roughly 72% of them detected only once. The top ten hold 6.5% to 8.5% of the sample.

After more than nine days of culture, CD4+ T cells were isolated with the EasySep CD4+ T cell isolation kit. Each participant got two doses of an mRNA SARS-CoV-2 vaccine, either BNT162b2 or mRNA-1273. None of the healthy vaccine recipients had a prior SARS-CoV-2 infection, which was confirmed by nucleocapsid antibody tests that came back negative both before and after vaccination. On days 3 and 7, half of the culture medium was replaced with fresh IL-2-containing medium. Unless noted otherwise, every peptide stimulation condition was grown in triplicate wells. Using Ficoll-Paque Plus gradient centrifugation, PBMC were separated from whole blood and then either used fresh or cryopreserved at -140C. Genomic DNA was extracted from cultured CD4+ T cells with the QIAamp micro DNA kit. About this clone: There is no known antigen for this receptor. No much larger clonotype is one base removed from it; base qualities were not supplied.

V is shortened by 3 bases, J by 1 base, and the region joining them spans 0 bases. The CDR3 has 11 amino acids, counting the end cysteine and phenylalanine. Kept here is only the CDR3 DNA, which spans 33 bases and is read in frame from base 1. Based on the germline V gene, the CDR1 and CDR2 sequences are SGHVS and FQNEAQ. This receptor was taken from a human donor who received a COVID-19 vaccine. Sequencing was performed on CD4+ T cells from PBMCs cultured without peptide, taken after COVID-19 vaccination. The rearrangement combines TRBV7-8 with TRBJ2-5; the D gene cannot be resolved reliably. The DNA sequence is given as TGTGCCAGCAGCTTCCAAGAGACCCAGTACTTC. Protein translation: CASSFQETQYF.